The TCR beta chain described here comes from a study of T cells in Graves' hyperthyroidism and ophthalmopathy. Notes on the study in general: Ophthalmopathy and stable hyperthyroidism were told apart by a 13 V-J model.

A note on this clonotype: Antigen specificity is unknown. Mismatch with germline at one junction end may stem from a read error.

Researchers took RNA transcripts and amplified the TCR beta CDR3 regions from them. The primer set for the first-round RT-PCR of the TCR CDR3 was HTBI. TCRdb reanalysed the multiplex PCR reads using MiXCR and keeps one entry per CDR3 protein. This repertoire shows about 570,000 distinct CDR3 sequences, around 15% found once; its top ten account for 11% to 15%. This TCR was sampled from a woman between 40 and 55 years old with Graves' hyperthyroidism. The sample consisted of blood.

CDR3 in DNA: TGTGCCAGCAGCCGGGGATTGTCTGGGGCCAACGTCCTGGCTTTC. Translated, it gives CASSRGLSGANVLAF. The gene calls are TRBV3-1 and TRBJ2-6; D might be TRBD1 (5 bases). The CDR3 extends over 15 amino acids. Germline CDR1 and CDR2: LGHDT and YNNKEL (reference sequence). The full variable domain, its missing parts supplied by reference TRBV3-1 and TRBJ2-6, is DTAVSQTPKYLVTQMGNDKSIKCEQNLGHDTMYWYKQDSKKFLKIMFSYNNKELIINETVPNRFSPKSPDKAHLNLHINSLELGDSAVYFCASSRGLSGANVLAFGAGSRLTVL.